These T cell receptor beta chains were read from a single sample in a study of CD8 T cells in ankylosing spondylitis. TCRdb re-called the 5' RACE reads with MiXCR, one entry per CDR3 protein. Here the sample spans 150,000 to 200,000 distinct CDR3 sequences, around a third being singletons. Sequenced input: synovial fluid, either unsorted or a sorted T cell fraction (not recorded which). These receptors were collected from a male donor with ankylosing spondylitis. CDR3s include the opening cysteine and the closing phenylalanine or tryptophan. Each record gives: D gene, V gene, clone size, J gene, CDR3 protein, CDR3 DNA. D genes are given only for firm matches. Size tells how often a clone was seen (once, few, many) or the class of an expanded clone, and some rows leave it out.

D: .
V: TRBV29-1
size: .
J: TRBJ2-1
CDR3: CSTRQTYNEQFF
DNA: TGCAGCACAAGACAGACCTACAATGAGCAGTTCTTC

D: TRBD2
V: TRBV13
size: .
J: TRBJ2-1
CDR3: CASSSKGDSGSQFF
DNA: TGTGCCAGCAGCTCGAAGGGGGATAGCGGGAGCCAGTTCTTC

D: .
V: TRBV27
size: .
J: TRBJ1-1
CDR3: CASSSLQGLTEAFF
DNA: TGTGCCAGCAGTTCCCTACAGGGTCTCACTGAAGCTTTCTTT

D: TRBD1
V: TRBV20-1
size: few
J: TRBJ1-1
CDR3: CSAYWTGRNTEAFF
DNA: TGCAGTGCTTACTGGACAGGGAGGAACACTGAAGCTTTCTTT

D: TRBD2
V: TRBV11-1
size: .
J: TRBJ2-1
CDR3: CASSRAGGPIGIYNEQFF
DNA: TGTGCCAGCAGCCGTGCGGGAGGCCCTATCGGAATATACAATGAGCAGTTCTTC

D: TRBD1
V: TRBV7-9
size: .
J: TRBJ1-5
CDR3: CASSFGDSSNQPQHF
DNA: TGTGCCAGCAGCTTCGGGGACAGCAGCAATCAGCCCCAGCATTTT

D: TRBD1
V: TRBV5-5
size: few
J: TRBJ1-5
CDR3: CASKSGGGDQPQHF
DNA: TGTGCCAGCAAATCAGGGGGCGGTGATCAGCCCCAGCATTTT

D: .
V: TRBV7-3
size: many
J: TRBJ2-3
CDR3: CASSLTGLSTDTQYF
DNA: TGTGCCAGCAGCTTAACGGGACTGAGCACAGATACGCAGTATTTT

D: .
V: TRBV14
size: .
J: TRBJ1-6
CDR3: CASSQDPQRNSPLHF
DNA: TGTGCCAGCAGCCAAGACCCACAGCGCAATTCACCCCTCCACTTT

D: TRBD1
V: TRBV13
size: few
J: TRBJ1-6
CDR3: CASSLGTVENSPLHF
DNA: TGTGCCAGCAGCCTGGGGACAGTGGAGAATTCACCCCTCCACTTT

D: .
V: TRBV20-1
size: many
J: TRBJ2-1
CDR3: CSARVRSYNEQFF
DNA: TGCAGTGCTAGAGTACGATCCTACAATGAGCAGTTCTTC

D: .
V: TRBV5-1
size: many
J: TRBJ1-1
CDR3: CASSPRTDLNTEAFF
DNA: TGCGCCAGCAGCCCGAGGACAGACCTGAACACTGAAGCTTTCTTT

D: .
V: TRBV9
size: .
J: TRBJ2-1
CDR3: CASSGGGRARYNEQFF
DNA: TGTGCCAGCAGCGGGGGAGGACGGGCAAGATACAATGAGCAGTTCTTC

D: .
V: TRBV10-3
size: .
J: TRBJ1-1
CDR3: CAISAGVFQTEAFF
DNA: TGTGCCATCAGTGCGGGGGTCTTTCAGACTGAAGCTTTCTTT

D: TRBD1
V: TRBV5-1
size: once
J: TRBJ1-2
CDR3: CASSSLPGTATNYGYTF
DNA: TGCGCCAGCAGCTCTCTCCCCGGGACAGCTACTAACTATGGCTACACCTTC

D: .
V: TRBV7-9
size: once
J: TRBJ2-3
CDR3: CASSLAATSSTDTQYF
DNA: TGTGCCAGCAGCTTAGCGGCTACTTCGAGCACAGATACGCAGTATTTT

D: TRBD2
V: TRBV5-1
size: .
J: TRBJ2-1
CDR3: CASSLGPGGNEQLF
DNA: TGCGCCAGCAGCTTAGGACCGGGGGGTAATGAGCAGCTCTTC

D: .
V: TRBV5-1
size: .
J: TRBJ2-1
CDR3: CASSPMGGASYNEQFF
DNA: TGCGCCAGCAGCCCCATGGGGGGGGCGAGTTACAATGAGCAGTTCTTC

D: TRBD2
V: TRBV18
size: many
J: TRBJ2-1
CDR3: CASSPPSGKNNEQFF
DNA: TGTGCCAGCTCACCACCGAGCGGGAAAAATAATGAGCAGTTCTTC

D: .
V: TRBV6-2/TRBV6-3
size: .
J: TRBJ2-1
CDR3: CAGTEVHHEQFF
DNA: TGTGCTGGCACAGAAGTACACCATGAGCAGTTCTTC

D: .
V: TRBV3-1
size: few
J: TRBJ2-7
CDR3: CASSQVKGDEQYF
DNA: TGTGCCAGCAGCCAAGTCAAGGGGGACGAGCAGTACTTC

D: TRBD1
V: TRBV5-1
size: .
J: TRBJ2-2
CDR3: CASSSQGATGELFF
DNA: TGCGCCAGCAGCTCGCAGGGGGCGACCGGGGAGCTGTTTTTT

D: .
V: TRBV5-6
size: few
J: TRBJ2-7
CDR3: CASSPGRTTYEQYF
DNA: TGTGCCAGCAGCCCAGGACGGACCACCTACGAGCAGTACTTC

D: TRBD2
V: TRBV19
size: few
J: TRBJ2-1
CDR3: CASSTASGVYEQFF
DNA: TGTGCCAGTAGTACGGCTAGCGGGGTCTATGAGCAGTTCTTC

D: .
V: TRBV18
size: .
J: TRBJ1-6
CDR3: CASSPRTDLNSPLHF
DNA: TGTGCCAGCTCACCACGGACAGATTTGAATTCACCCCTCCACTTT

D: TRBD2
V: TRBV4-2
size: .
J: TRBJ2-1
CDR3: CASSQGLAGSSYNEQFF
DNA: TGTGCCAGCAGCCAAGGACTAGCGGGAAGCTCCTACAATGAGCAGTTCTTC

D: .
V: TRBV21-1
size: few
J: TRBJ2-7
CDR3: CASSVDLRHYEQYF
DNA: TGTGCCAGCAGCGTAGACCTTCGACACTACGAGCAGTACTTC

D: .
V: TRBV5-1
size: .
J: TRBJ1-3
CDR3: CASSRGTDGNTIYF
DNA: TGCGCCAGCTCCCGAGGCACCGACGGAAACACCATATATTTT

D: .
V: TRBV4-1
size: few
J: TRBJ1-1
CDR3: CASSPPVGTKNTEAFF
DNA: TGCGCCAGCAGCCCCCCCGTCGGGACAAAGAACACTGAAGCTTTCTTT

D: TRBD2
V: TRBV11-3
size: many
J: TRBJ2-3
CDR3: CASSSPLAGATDTQYF
DNA: TGTGCCAGCAGCTCCCCACTAGCGGGGGCCACAGATACGCAGTATTTT

D: .
V: TRBV10-3
size: many
J: TRBJ1-2
CDR3: CAIRRGGEDYGYTF
DNA: TGTGCCATCAGAAGGGGCGGGGAGGACTATGGCTACACCTTC

D: .
V: TRBV6-5
size: few
J: TRBJ1-1
CDR3: CASRDSGRLNTEAFF
DNA: TGTGCCAGCAGAGACTCGGGACGTTTGAACACTGAAGCTTTCTTT